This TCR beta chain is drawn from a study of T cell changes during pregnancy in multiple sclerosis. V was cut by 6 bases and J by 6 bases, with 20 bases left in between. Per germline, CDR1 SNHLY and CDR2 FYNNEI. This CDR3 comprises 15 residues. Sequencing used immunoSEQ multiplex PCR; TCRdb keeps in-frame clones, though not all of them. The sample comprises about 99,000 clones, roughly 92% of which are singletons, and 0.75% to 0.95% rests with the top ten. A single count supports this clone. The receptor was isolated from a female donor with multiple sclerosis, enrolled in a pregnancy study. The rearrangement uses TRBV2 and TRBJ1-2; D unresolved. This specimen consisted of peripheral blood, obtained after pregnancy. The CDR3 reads CASRFSREASHGYTF. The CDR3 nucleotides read TGTGCCAGCAGGTTCAGCCGGGAAGCCAGCCATGGCTACACCTTC. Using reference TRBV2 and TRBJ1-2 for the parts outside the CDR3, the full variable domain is EPEVTQTPSHQVTQMGQEVILRCVPISNHLYFYWYRQILGQKVEFLVSFYNNEISEKSEIFDDQFSVERPDGSNFTLKIRSTKLEDSAMYFCASRFSREASHGYTFGSGTRLTVV.